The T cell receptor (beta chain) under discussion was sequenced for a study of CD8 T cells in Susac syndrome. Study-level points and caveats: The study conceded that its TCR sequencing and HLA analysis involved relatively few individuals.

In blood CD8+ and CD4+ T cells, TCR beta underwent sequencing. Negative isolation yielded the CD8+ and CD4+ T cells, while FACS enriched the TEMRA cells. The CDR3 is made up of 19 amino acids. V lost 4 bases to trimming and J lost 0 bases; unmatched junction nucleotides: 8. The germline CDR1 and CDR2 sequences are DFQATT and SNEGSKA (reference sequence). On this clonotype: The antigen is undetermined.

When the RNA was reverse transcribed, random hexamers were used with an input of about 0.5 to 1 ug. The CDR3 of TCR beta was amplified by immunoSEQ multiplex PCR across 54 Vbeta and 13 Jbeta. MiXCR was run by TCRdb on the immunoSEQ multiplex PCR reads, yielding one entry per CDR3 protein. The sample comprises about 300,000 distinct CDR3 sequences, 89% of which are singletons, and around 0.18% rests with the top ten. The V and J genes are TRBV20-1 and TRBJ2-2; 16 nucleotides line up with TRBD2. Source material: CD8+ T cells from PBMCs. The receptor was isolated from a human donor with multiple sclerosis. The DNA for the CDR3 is TGCAGTGCTACCGAGGCGGGACTAGCGGGAGGGCCGAACACCGGGGAGCTGTTTTTT. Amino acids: CSATEAGLAGGPNTGELFF.